One TCR beta chain is described in this entry. The target antigen is unknown. The entry originates in a study of Ad26.COV2.S vaccination and SARS-CoV-2 variants. Study details: Doses of Ad26.COV2.S were injected into muscle once or twice, 56 days apart. Study results and caveats: Once vaccination had occurred, spike-specific CD8+ and CD4+ T cell responses reportedly showed substantial breadth. The study found similar non-spike TCR breadth in vaccine and placebo recipients.

Clones were read by immunoSEQ multiplex PCR, and TCRdb kept only the in-frame ones, dropping some. The sample holds approximately 420,000 clones, roughly 88% seen once. Treatment meaning: roughly 19 received Ad26.COV2.S at low or high dose, single or two shots; about 5 received placebo; per-sample allocation not given. Specimen acquisition occurred on day 63 following the initial vaccine or placebo injection. Expressing Wuhan-strain SARS-CoV-2 spike, an Ad26 vector served as the vaccine. The receptor was derived from a person aged 18-60 years who received the Ad26.COV2.S COVID-19 vaccine or a placebo. The specimen was peripheral blood, collected in a trial of Ad26.COV2.S vaccine versus placebo.

CDR3 loop: CASSLRTSGGGGELFF. The CDR3 nucleotides read TGTGCCAGCAGTCTCAGGACTAGCGGGGGAGGTGGGGAGCTGTTTTTT. This chain joins TRBV7-2 and TRBJ2-2, with 13 bases fitting TRBD2. The CDR3 has 16 amino acids. Germline CDR1 SGHTA, CDR2 FQGNSA. V was pared by 6 bases and J by 8 bases, with 9 bases of the junction left unmatched.